A selection of T cell receptor beta chains follows, all from one sample in a study of response to subunit inactivated influenza vaccine. TCRdb fed the RT-PCR reads into MiXCR, producing one record per CDR3 protein. Here the sample spans about 620,000 distinct CDR3 sequences, about 11% being singletons. The source material was PBMCs from blood, sampled on the day of vaccination. These receptors all stem from a man aged 45 to 65 who received an inactivated influenza vaccine. CDR3s include the opening cysteine and the closing phenylalanine or tryptophan. Each record gives: V gene, D gene, clone size, J gene, CDR3 protein, CDR3 DNA. D genes are given only for firm matches. Not every row has a clone size; where given, it reads once, few, many or a size class.

TRBV28	TRBD1	many	TRBJ1-2	CASTTGGSIYGYTF	TGTGCCAGCACCACAGGGGGCAGCATCTATGGCTACACCTTC
TRBV11-1	NA	NA	TRBJ2-7	CASSHVWGRGLGASSYEQYF	TGTGCCAGCAGCCATGTATGGGGACGCGGACTCGGAGCAAGCTCCTACGAGCAGTACTTC
TRBV7-2	NA	NA	TRBJ1-4	CASSLNGNNEKLFF	TGTGCCAGCAGCTTAAATGGGAATAATGAAAAACTGTTTTTT
TRBV7-2	NA	NA	TRBJ2-2	CASSLVGGGELFF	TGTGCCAGCAGCTTAGTTGGAGGCGGGGAGCTGTTTTTT
TRBV12-3/TRBV12-4	NA	many	TRBJ1-2	CASSLMRAAYGYTF	TGTGCCAGCAGTTTAATGCGCGCGGCCTATGGCTACACCTTC
TRBV7-9	TRBD1	NA	TRBJ2-5	CASSRGQVGETQYF	TGTGCCAGCAGCCGAGGACAGGTGGGAGAGACCCAGTACTTC
TRBV12-3/TRBV12-4	TRBD1	few	TRBJ1-1	CASRTQGYGEAFF	TGTGCCAGCAGGACACAGGGGTATGGTGAAGCTTTCTTT
TRBV29-1	TRBD2	many	TRBJ2-1	CSATSGTSSYNEQFF	TGCAGCGCGACTAGCGGGACTAGCTCCTACAATGAGCAGTTCTTC
TRBV7-2	NA	few	TRBJ1-6	CASSLVGTENSPLHF	TGTGCCAGCAGCTTAGTTGGGACGGAAAATTCACCCCTCCACTTT
TRBV7-8	NA	NA	TRBJ2-5	CASSHYRKIETQYF	TGTGCCAGCAGCCATTACAGGAAGATAGAGACCCAGTACTTC
TRBV20-1	TRBD1	few	TRBJ2-3	CSAQEGTGYGYDTDTQYF	TGCAGTGCCCAAGAGGGGACAGGGTATGGGTACGACACAGATACGCAGTATTTT
TRBV12-3/TRBV12-4	TRBD1	few	TRBJ2-7	CASSLGGTGLYF	TGTGCCAGCAGTTTAGGGGGGACAGGGCTGTACTTC
TRBV20-1	NA	NA	TRBJ2-7	CSAPESYEQYF	TGCAGTGCTCCAGAGTCCTACGAGCAGTACTTC
TRBV12-3/TRBV12-4	NA	NA	TRBJ2-1	CASGPAYNEQFF	TGTGCCTCCGGACCCGCCTACAATGAGCAGTTCTTC
TRBV12-3/TRBV12-4	NA	NA	TRBJ1-5	CARSLRLRGNQPQHF	TGTGCCCGCAGTTTAAGGTTAAGGGGGAATCAGCCCCAGCATTTT
TRBV20-1	NA	many	TRBJ2-5	CSASGGSGLRGTQYF	TGCAGTGCTAGTGGTGGTAGCGGCCTCCGGGGGACCCAGTACTTC
TRBV6-2/TRBV6-3	NA	NA	TRBJ2-7	CASSYLGNHEQYF	TGTGCCAGCAGTTACTTAGGGAACCACGAGCAGTACTTC
TRBV6-2/TRBV6-3	TRBD1	few	TRBJ1-5	CASSGDRVQPQHF	TGTGCCAGCAGTGGGGACAGGGTGCAGCCCCAGCATTTT
TRBV10-3	TRBD1	NA	TRBJ1-6	CAITPGTGGLSSPLHF	TGTGCCATCACGCCCGGGACAGGGGGCCTCAGTTCACCCCTCCACTTT
TRBV10-2	NA	many	TRBJ1-1	CASGPSVGTEAFF	TGCGCCAGCGGGCCCTCCGTGGGGACTGAAGCTTTCTTT
TRBV6-1	NA	NA	TRBJ1-6	CASSQTRQPRNSPLHF	TGTGCCAGCAGTCAGACCCGACAGCCTCGTAATTCACCCCTCCACTTT
TRBV5-1	NA	many	TRBJ2-2	CASSLRPNTGELFF	TGCGCCAGCAGCTTAAGGCCGAACACCGGGGAGCTGTTTTTT
TRBV20-1	TRBD2	many	TRBJ2-7	CSARDFGSGREQYF	TGCAGTGCTAGAGATTTTGGTAGCGGGCGCGAGCAGTACTTC
TRBV11-2	TRBD2	many	TRBJ2-7	CASTFSGGPYEQYF	TGTGCCAGCACCTTTAGCGGGGGACCCTACGAGCAGTACTTC
TRBV12-3/TRBV12-4	NA	few	TRBJ2-1	CASSLQLGQFF	TGTGCCAGCAGTTTACAACTAGGGCAGTTCTTC
TRBV12-3/TRBV12-4	TRBD1	many	TRBJ2-1	CASSLGTGVSSENEQFF	TGTGCCAGCAGTTTGGGCACAGGGGTGAGTAGCGAGAATGAGCAGTTCTTC
TRBV11-2	TRBD1	NA	TRBJ2-5	CASSPNTGVQETQYF	TGTGCCAGCAGCCCGAATACAGGGGTACAAGAGACCCAGTACTTC
TRBV18	TRBD1	many	TRBJ1-5	CASSPPRQGPLHF	TGTGCCAGCTCACCCCCCCGACAGGGACCCCTGCATTTT
TRBV10-3	TRBD1	few	TRBJ2-7	CATGWDRSYEQYF	TGTGCCACCGGATGGGACAGATCCTACGAGCAGTACTTC
TRBV27	NA	NA	TRBJ1-1	CASSKPTGSYTEAFF	TGTGCCAGCAGCAAACCAACAGGGTCCTACACTGAAGCTTTCTTT
TRBV28	TRBD2	few	TRBJ2-1	CASSDPSGGYNEQFF	TGTGCCAGCAGTGATCCTAGCGGGGGATACAATGAGCAGTTCTTC
TRBV7-2	TRBD2	few	TRBJ2-3	CASSLRPAGVADTQYF	TGTGCCAGCAGCCTGCGTCCGGCGGGAGTTGCGGATACGCAGTATTTT
TRBV20-1	NA	many	TRBJ2-1	CSARVQSGPPGTYNEQFF	TGCAGTGCTAGAGTTCAAAGCGGGCCACCAGGGACCTACAATGAGCAGTTCTTC
TRBV9	NA	few	TRBJ2-3	CASSAPDLGRNTQYF	TGTGCCAGCAGCGCCCCGGACCTTGGAAGGAATACGCAGTATTTT
TRBV7-9	TRBD1	NA	TRBJ1-5	CASSPTGVSNQPQHF	TGTGCCAGCAGCCCGACAGGGGTGAGCAATCAGCCCCAGCATTTT
TRBV18	NA	NA	TRBJ1-1	CASRGSANYENTEAFF	TGTGCCAGCCGGGGCTCGGCAAACTATGAGAACACTGAAGCTTTCTTT
TRBV27	TRBD1	few	TRBJ1-4	CASRRGTGMNEKLFF	TGTGCCAGCAGGCGGGGGACAGGGATGAATGAAAAACTGTTTTTT
TRBV7-2	NA	NA	TRBJ2-3	CASSQRLGDTQYF	TGTGCCAGCAGCCAACGACTGGGAGATACGCAGTATTTT
TRBV12-3/TRBV12-4	NA	few	TRBJ2-5	CASSGDTYQETQYF	TGTGCCAGCAGTGGGGACACCTACCAAGAGACCCAGTACTTC